The rows below give T cell receptor beta chains drawn from one sample of a study of cytomegalovirus exposure and HLA in healthy donors. The protocol was immunoSEQ multiplex PCR, while the TCRdb copy is restricted to in-frame clones and leaves out a portion. The top ten clones hold approximately 2% of a sample with some 140,000 clones, roughly three quarters of them seen once. Sequencing was performed on PBMCs. The receptors here all came from a man aged 25 to 45 in good health and CMV-seronegative. Both conserved end residues are part of each CDR3. The order of the fields is V gene, J gene, D gene, clone size, CDR3 DNA, CDR3 protein. The D gene is left open where the match is weak. For some rows the clone size is stated as once, few or many, or as a class when expanded; others skip it.

TRBV15	TRBJ1-1	.	.	TGTGCCACCGGATCAGGTAGGAACACTGAAGCTTTCTTT	CATGSGRNTEAFF
TRBV10-3	TRBJ2-7	.	.	TGTGCCATCAGTCGCCAGGGGGGCTCCTACGAGCAGTACTTC	CAISRQGGSYEQYF
TRBV4-2	TRBJ2-5	TRBD2	few	TGTGCCAGCAGCTTGAGCGGGACTCTCGGGGGGGAGACCCAGTACTTC	CASSLSGTLGGETQYF
TRBV5-1	TRBJ2-5	.	.	TGCGCCAGCACCCTAGAGGAGACCCGGACCCAGTACTTC	CASTLEETRTQYF
TRBV5-8	TRBJ1-5	.	.	TGTGCCAGCAGCCCGGTAAATCAGCCCCAGCATTTT	CASSPVNQPQHF
TRBV18	TRBJ1-2	.	once	TGTGCCAGCTCACCACGGGCAGGGGACGACTATGGCTACACCTTC	CASSPRAGDDYGYTF
TRBV4-2	TRBJ2-5	.	few	TGTGCCAGCAGCCAGCATTCCGGAGCACAAGAGACCCAGTACTTC	CASSQHSGAQETQYF
TRBV30	TRBJ1-3	.	.	TGTGCCTGGGCCGGCTCTGGAAACACCATATATTTT	CAWAGSGNTIYF
TRBV9	TRBJ2-7	TRBD2	once	TGTGCCAGCAGCGCCGAGGCTAGCGGGAGCTACGAGCAGTACTTC	CASSAEASGSYEQYF
TRBV30	TRBJ2-2	TRBD1	.	TGTGCCTGGAGGGACAGGTCGAACACCGGGGAGCTGTTTTTT	CAWRDRSNTGELFF
TRBV5-1	TRBJ1-2	.	.	TGCGCCAGCAGCGGCGGGGGGCTCAGCTATGGCTACACCTTC	CASSGGGLSYGYTF
TRBV7-2	TRBJ2-7	TRBD1	.	TGTGCCAGCAGCTTCGGGACAGGGTCCTACGAGCAGTACTTC	CASSFGTGSYEQYF
TRBV5-6	TRBJ2-1	.	.	TGTGCCAGCAGCTTGGCCGGGGGAGACTCCTACAATGAGCAGTTCTTC	CASSLAGGDSYNEQFF
TRBV7-2	TRBJ2-7	TRBD2	.	TGTGCCAGCAGCTCTCATAGCGGGTCCTACGAGCAGTACTTC	CASSSHSGSYEQYF
TRBV5-5	TRBJ1-2	TRBD1	.	TGTGCCAGCAGCTCGCCGGGACAGGCGTGGGATGGCTACACCTTC	CASSSPGQAWDGYTF
TRBV6-5	TRBJ2-7	.	.	TGTGCCAGCAGCCTAGACAGGTCAGACGATGAGCAGTACTTC	CASSLDRSDDEQYF
TRBV10-2	TRBJ2-7	.	.	TGCGCCAGCAGTGAGTTTGGTCATCAGACTTACGAGCAGTACTTC	CASSEFGHQTYEQYF
TRBV5-4	TRBJ2-1	.	.	TGTGCCAGCAGCCCGGGAGCCCGGCACGGGAATGAGCAGTTCTTC	CASSPGARHGNEQFF
TRBV28	TRBJ1-1	TRBD1	few	TGTGCCAGCACCCCCTTCCCGGGACAGTTGAACACTGAAGCTTTCTTT	CASTPFPGQLNTEAFF
TRBV19	TRBJ2-4	.	few	TGTGCCAGTAGTATAGGGCCAGGGGTCGGCAAAAACATTCAGTACTTC	CASSIGPGVGKNIQYF
TRBV7-9	TRBJ1-1	.	.	TGTGCCAGCAGCTCGACAGCAATGAACACTGAAGCTTTCTTT	CASSSTAMNTEAFF
TRBV11-2	TRBJ2-7	.	.	TGTGCCAGCAGCTTAGTGTTGCGGCAGACCCACGAGCAGTACTTC	CASSLVLRQTHEQYF
TRBV2	TRBJ1-4	TRBD1	.	TGTGCCAGCAGCGGAGACAGGGGTGAAAAACTGTTTTTT	CASSGDRGEKLFF
TRBV7-3	TRBJ2-1	TRBD1	few	TGTGCCAGCAGCCTAGGGACAGGGGGCGATGAGCAGTTCTTC	CASSLGTGGDEQFF
TRBV19	TRBJ2-2	.	.	TGTGCCACTCGCCTTCGCAGTTTCGCGAACACCGGGGAGCTGTTTTTT	CATRLRSFANTGELFF
TRBV5-4	TRBJ1-1	.	.	TGTGCCAGCAGCTCAACCGCGGTTACTGAAGCTTTCTTT	CASSSTAVTEAFF